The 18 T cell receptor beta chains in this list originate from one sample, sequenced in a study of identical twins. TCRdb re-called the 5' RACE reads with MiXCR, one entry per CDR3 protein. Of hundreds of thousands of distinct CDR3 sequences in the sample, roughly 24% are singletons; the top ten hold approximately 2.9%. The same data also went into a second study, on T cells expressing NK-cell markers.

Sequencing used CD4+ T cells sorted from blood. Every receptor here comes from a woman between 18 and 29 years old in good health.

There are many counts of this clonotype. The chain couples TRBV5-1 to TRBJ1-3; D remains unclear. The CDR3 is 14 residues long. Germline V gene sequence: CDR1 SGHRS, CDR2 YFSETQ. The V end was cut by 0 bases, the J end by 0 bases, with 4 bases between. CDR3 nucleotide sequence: TGCGCCAGCAGCTTGGAAAACTCTGGAAACACCATATATTTT. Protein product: CASSLENSGNTIYF.

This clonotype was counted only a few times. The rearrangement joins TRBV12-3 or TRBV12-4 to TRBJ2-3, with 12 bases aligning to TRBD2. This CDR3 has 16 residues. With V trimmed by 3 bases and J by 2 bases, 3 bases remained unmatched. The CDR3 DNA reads TGTGCCAGCAGTTTCCGACTAGCGGGGGTCACAGATACGCAGTATTTT. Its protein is CASSFRLAGVTDTQYF.

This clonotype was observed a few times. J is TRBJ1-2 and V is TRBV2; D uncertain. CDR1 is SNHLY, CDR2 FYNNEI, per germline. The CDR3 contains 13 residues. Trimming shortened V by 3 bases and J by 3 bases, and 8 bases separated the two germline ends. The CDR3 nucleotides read TGTGCCAGCAGTGAGGAAGACGACTATGGCTACACCTTC. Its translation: CASSEEDDYGYTF.

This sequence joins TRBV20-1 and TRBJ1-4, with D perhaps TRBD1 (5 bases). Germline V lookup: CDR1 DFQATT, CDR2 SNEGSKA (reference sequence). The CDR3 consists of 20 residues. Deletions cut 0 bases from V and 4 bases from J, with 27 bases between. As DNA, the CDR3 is TGCAGTGCTAGAGATAGGCCTCGGGTCCTCAAGGGACTTATTAATGAAAAACTGTTTTTT. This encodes CSARDRPRVLKGLINEKLFF.

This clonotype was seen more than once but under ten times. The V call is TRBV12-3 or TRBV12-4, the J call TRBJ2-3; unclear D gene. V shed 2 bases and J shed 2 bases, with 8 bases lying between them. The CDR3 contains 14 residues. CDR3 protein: CASSLRPNTDTQYF. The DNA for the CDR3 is TGTGCCAGCAGTTTAAGACCGAACACAGATACGCAGTATTTT.

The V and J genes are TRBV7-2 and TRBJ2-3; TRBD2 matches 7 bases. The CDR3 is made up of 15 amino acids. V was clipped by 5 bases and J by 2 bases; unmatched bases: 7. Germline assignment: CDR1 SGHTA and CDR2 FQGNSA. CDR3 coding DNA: TGTGCCAGCAGCCCCTCTAGCGGTAACACAGATACGCAGTATTTT. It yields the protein CASSPSSGNTDTQYF.

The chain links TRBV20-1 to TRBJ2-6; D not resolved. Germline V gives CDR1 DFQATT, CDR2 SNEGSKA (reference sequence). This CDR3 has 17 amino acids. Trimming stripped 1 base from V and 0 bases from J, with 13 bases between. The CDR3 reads CSARALGSYSGANVLTF. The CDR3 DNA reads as TGCAGTGCTAGAGCCCTAGGCAGTTACTCTGGGGCCAACGTCCTGACTTTC.

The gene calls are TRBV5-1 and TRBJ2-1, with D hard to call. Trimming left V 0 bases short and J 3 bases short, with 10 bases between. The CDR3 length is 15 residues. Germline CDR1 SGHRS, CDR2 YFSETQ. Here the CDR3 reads CASSLVLALYNEQFF. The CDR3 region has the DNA TGCGCCAGCAGCTTGGTGTTAGCCCTCTACAATGAGCAGTTCTTC.

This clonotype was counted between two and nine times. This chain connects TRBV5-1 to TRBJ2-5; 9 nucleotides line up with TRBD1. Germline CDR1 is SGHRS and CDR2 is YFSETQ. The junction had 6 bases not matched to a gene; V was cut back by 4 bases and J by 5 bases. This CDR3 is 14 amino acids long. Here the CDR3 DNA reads TGCGCCAGCAGCACAGGGGGCGAGGTGGAGACCCAGTACTTC. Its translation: CASSTGGEVETQYF. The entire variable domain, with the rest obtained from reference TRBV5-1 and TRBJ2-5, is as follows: KAGVTQTPRYLIKTRGQQVTLSCSPISGHRSVSWYQQTPGQGLQFLFEYFSETQRNKGNFPGRFSGRQFSNSRSEMNVSTLELGDSALYLCASSTGGEVETQYFGPGTRLLVL.

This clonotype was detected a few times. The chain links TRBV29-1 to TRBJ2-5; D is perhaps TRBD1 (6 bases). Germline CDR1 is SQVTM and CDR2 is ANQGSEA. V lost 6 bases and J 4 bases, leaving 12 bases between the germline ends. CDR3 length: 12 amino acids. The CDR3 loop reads CSVYRAGETQYF. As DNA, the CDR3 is TGCAGCGTCTACAGGGCGGGAGAGACCCAGTACTTC.

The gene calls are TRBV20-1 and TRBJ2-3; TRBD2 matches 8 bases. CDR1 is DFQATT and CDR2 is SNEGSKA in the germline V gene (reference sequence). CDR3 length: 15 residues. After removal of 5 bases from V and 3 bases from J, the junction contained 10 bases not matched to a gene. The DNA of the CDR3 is TGCAGTGCTCCGTCGGTAGCGGGAAGAACAGATACGCAGTATTTT. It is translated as CSAPSVAGRTDTQYF.

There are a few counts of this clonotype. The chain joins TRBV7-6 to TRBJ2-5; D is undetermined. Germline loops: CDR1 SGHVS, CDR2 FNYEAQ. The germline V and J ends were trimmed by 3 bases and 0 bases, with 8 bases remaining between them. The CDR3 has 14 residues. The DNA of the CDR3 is TGTGCCAGCAGCTTGGCAGGATACCAAGAGACCCAGTACTTC. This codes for CASSLAGYQETQYF.

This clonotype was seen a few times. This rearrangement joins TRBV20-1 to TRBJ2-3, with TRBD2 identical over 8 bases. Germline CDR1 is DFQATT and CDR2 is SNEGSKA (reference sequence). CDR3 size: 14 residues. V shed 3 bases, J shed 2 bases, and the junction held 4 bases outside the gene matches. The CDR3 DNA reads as TGCAGTGCTAGCCCACTAGCGGCCACAGATACGCAGTATTTT. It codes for CSASPLAATDTQYF.

CDR3 sequence reads: CASSRRDTIWHTEAFF. CDR3 coding DNA: TGTGCCAGCAGCCGGCGGGACACTATTTGGCACACTGAAGCTTTCTTT. This chain joins TRBV6-1 and TRBJ1-1, with a weak D call TRBD1 (6 bases). The CDR3 extends over 16 amino acids. Germline CDR1 MNHNS, CDR2 SASEGT. V was pared by 6 bases and J by 3 bases, with 20 bases between.

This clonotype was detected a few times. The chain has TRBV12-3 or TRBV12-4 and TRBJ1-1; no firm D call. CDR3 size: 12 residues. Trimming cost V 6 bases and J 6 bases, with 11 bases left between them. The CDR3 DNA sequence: TGTGCCAGCAGCCTTCAAGCGGCTGAAGCTTTCTTT. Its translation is CASSLQAAEAFF.

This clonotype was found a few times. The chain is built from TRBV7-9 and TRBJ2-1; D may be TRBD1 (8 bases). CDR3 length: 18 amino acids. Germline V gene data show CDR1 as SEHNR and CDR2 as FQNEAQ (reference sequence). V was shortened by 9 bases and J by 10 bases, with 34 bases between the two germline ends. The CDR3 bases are TGTGCCAGTACTACCGGGACAGGTCTTTTAGGCGGGAGTCGCGAGCAGTTCTTC. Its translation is CASTTGTGLLGGSREQFF.

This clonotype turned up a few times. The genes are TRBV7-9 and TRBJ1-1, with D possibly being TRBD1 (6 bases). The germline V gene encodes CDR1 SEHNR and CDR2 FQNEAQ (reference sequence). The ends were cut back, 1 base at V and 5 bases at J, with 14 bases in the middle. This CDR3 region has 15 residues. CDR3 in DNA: TGTGCCAGCAGCTTAGGTGCAGGGGCAGGTACTGAAGCTTTCTTT. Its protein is CASSLGAGAGTEAFF.

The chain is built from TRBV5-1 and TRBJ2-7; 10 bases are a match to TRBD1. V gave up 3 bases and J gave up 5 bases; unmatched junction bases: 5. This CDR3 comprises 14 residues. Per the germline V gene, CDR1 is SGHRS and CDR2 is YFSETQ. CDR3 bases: TGCGCCAGCAGCTCCGGGACAGGGGTTAACGAGCAGTACTTC. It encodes CASSSGTGVNEQYF.